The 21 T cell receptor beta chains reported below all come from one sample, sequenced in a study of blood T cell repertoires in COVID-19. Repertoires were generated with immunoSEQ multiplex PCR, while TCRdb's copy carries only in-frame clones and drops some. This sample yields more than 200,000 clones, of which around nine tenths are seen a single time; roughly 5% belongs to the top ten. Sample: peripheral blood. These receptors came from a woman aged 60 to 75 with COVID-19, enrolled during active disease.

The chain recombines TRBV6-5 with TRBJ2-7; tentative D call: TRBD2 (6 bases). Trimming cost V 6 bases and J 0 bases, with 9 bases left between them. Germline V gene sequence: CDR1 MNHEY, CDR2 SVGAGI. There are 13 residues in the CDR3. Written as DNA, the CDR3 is TGTGCCAGCAGAGGCGGGATCTCCTACGAGCAGTACTTC. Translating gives CASRGGISYEQYF.

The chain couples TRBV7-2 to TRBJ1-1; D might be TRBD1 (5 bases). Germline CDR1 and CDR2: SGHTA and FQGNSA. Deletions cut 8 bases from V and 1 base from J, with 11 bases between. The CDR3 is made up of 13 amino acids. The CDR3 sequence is CASHRQSNTEAFF. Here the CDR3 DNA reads TGTGCCAGCCATCGACAGTCGAACACTGAAGCTTTCTTT. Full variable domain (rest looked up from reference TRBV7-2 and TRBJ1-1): GAGVSQSPSNKVTEKGKDVELRCDPISGHTALYWYRQSLGQGLEFLIYFQGNSAPDKSGLPSDRFSAERTGGSVSTLTIQRTQQEDSAVYLCASHRQSNTEAFFGQGTRLTVV.

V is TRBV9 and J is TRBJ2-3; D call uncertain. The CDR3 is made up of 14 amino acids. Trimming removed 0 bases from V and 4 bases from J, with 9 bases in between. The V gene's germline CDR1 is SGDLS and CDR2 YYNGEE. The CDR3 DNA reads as TGTGCCAGCAGCGTAGACTTACCTGCAGATACGCAGTATTTT. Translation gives CASSVDLPADTQYF.

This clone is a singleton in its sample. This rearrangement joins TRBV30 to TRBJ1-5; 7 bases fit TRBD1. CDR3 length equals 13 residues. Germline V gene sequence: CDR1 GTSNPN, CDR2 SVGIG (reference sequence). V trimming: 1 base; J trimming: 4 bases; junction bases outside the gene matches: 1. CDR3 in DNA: TGTGCCTGGAGTGGACAGGGAAATCAGCCCCAGCATTTT. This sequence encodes CAWSGQGNQPQHF.

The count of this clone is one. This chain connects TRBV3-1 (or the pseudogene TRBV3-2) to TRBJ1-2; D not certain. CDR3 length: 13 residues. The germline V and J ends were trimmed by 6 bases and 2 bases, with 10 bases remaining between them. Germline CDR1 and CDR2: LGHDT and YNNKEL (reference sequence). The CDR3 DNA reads TGTGCCAGCAGTCTGGCGGGGAACTATGGCTACACCTTC. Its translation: CASSLAGNYGYTF.

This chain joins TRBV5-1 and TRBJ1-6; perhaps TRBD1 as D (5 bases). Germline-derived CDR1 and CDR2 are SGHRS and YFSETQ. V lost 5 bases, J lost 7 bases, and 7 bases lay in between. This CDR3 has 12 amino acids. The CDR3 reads CASRGGNSPLHF. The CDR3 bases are TGCGCCAGCAGGGGGGGGAATTCACCCCTCCACTTT.

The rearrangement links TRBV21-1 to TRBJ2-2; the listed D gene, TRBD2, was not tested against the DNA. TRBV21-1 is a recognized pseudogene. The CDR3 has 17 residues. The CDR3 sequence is CASSYSGVPSFTGELFF. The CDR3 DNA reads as TGTGCCAGCTCATACAGCGGGGTCCCTTCCTTCACCGGGGAGCTGTTTTTT.

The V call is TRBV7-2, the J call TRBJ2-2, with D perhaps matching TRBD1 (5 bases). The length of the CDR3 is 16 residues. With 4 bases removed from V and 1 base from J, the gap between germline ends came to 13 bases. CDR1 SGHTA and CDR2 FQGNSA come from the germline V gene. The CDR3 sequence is CASSWDSGLNTGELFF. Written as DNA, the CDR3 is TGTGCCAGCAGCTGGGATTCAGGGTTGAACACCGGGGAGCTGTTTTTT.

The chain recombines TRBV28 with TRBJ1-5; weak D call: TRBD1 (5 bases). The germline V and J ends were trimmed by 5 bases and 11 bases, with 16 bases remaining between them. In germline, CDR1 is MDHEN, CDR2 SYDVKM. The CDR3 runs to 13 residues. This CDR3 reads CASSSRVSSAQHF. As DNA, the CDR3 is TGTGCCAGCAGTAGCAGGGTTTCCTCGGCCCAGCATTTT. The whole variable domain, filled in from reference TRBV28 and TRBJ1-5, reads DVKVTQSSRYLVKRTGEKVFLECVQDMDHENMFWYRQDPGLGLRLIYFSYDVKMKEKGDIPEGYSVSREKKERFSLILESASTNQTSMYLCASSSRVSSAQHFGDGTRLSIL.

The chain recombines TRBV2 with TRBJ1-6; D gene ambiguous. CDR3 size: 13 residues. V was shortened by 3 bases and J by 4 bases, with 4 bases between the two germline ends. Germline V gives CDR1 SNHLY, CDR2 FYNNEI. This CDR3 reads CASSESYNSPLHF. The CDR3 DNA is TGTGCCAGCAGTGAGAGTTATAATTCACCCCTCCACTTT.

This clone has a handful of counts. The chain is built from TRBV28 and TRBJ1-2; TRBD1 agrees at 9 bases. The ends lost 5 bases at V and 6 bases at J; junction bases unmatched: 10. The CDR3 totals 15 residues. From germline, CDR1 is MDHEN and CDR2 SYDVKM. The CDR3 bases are TGTGCCAGCAGTCCGGGACAGGGAATTTATCATGGCTACACCTTC. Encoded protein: CASSPGQGIYHGYTF.

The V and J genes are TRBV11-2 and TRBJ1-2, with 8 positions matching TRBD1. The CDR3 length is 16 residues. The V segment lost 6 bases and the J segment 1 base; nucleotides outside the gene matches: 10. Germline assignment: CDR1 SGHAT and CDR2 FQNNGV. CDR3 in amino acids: CASRLTGTGVNYGYTF. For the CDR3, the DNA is TGTGCCAGCAGACTTACCGGGACAGGAGTTAACTATGGCTACACCTTC.

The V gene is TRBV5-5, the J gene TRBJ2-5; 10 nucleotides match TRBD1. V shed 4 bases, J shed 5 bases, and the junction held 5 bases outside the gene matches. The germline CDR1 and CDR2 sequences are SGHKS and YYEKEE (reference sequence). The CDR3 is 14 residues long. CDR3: CASSTRTGGETQYF. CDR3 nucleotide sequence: TGTGCCAGCAGCACACGGACAGGGGGTGAGACCCAGTACTTC.

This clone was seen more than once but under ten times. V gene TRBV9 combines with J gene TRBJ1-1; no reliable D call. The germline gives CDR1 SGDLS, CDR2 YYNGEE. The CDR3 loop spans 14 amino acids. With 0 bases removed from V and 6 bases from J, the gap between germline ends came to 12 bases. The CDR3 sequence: CASSVGRRAAEAFF. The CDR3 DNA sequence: TGTGCCAGCAGCGTAGGAAGGCGGGCAGCTGAAGCTTTCTTT.

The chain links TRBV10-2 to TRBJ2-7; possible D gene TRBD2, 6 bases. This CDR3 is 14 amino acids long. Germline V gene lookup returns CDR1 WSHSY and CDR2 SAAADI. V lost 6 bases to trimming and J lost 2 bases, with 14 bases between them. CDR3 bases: TGCGCCAGCAGGGGCCGGCGGGAACCCTACGAGCAGTACTTC. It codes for CASRGRREPYEQYF.

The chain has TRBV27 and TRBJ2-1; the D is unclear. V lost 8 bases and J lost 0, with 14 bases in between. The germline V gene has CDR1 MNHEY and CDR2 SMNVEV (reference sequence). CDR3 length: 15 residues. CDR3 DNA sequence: TGTGCCAGCGCCAGGATGTCGAGCTCCTACAATGAGCAGTTCTTC. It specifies CASARMSSSYNEQFF.

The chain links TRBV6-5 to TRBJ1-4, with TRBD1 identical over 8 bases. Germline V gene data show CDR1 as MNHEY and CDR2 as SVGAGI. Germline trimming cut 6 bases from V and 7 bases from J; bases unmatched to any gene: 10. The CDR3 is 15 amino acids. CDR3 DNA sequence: TGTGCCAGCAGGGGGAGACAGGGGAGGGGTGAAAAACTGTTTTTT. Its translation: CASRGRQGRGEKLFF.

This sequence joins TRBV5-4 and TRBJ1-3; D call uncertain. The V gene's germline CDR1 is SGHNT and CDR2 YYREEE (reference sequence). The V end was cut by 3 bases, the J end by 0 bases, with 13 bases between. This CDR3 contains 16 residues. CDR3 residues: CASSSAGPRSGNTIYF. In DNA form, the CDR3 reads TGTGCCAGCAGCTCGGCAGGTCCTCGCTCTGGAAACACCATATATTTT.

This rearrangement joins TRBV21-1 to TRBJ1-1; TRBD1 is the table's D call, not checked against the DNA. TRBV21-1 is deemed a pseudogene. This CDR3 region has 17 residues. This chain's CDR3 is CASSKRGRGEMNTEAFF. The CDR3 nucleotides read TGTGCCAGCAGCAAACGAGGCAGGGGCGAAATGAACACTGAAGCTTTCTTT.

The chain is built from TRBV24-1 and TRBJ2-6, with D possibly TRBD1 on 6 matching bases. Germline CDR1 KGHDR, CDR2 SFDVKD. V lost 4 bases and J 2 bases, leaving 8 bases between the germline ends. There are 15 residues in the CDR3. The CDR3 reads CATSDHRAGANVLTF. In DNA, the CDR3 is TGTGCCACCAGTGACCACAGGGCTGGGGCCAACGTCCTGACTTTC.

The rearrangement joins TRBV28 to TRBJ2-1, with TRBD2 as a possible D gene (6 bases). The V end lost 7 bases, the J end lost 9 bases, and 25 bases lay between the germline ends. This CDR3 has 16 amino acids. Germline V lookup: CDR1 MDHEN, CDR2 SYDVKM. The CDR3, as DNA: TGTGCCAGCACCTCACCCAGACTAGTTGCCCACATTGAGCAGTTCTTC. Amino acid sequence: CASTSPRLVAHIEQFF.